This record covers a single T cell receptor beta chain. What it binds is unknown. TCRdb fed the reads into MiXCR, producing one record per CDR3 protein. Among roughly 13,000 distinct CDR3 sequences listed, 20% were seen once. The data were taken from a study of liver allograft versus peripheral blood T cells. Whole-study context: Transplanted livers held T cell receptor repertoires, and these were compared with repertoires in recipients' peripheral blood. Study observations and caveats: T cell receptor repertoires inside liver allografts reportedly differed from those in peripheral blood.

The CDR3 loop spans 13 amino acids. V was clipped by 5 bases and J by 4 bases, with 12 bases between them. The V and J genes are TRBV12-3 or TRBV12-4 and TRBJ2-7, with D tentatively TRBD2 (6 bases). This clonotype originated in a human patient who had a liver transplant. Certain T cells may be donor cells from the graft. Written as DNA, the CDR3 is TGTGCCAGCAGTAGGGACTTGAAGTACGAGCAGTACTTC. It yields the protein CASSRDLKYEQYF.